The entry below gives a single T cell receptor (beta chain) sequence along with its context. Specified time point: peripheral blood 6 weeks after treatment start. The V end was cut by 7 bases, the J end by 3 bases, with 19 bases between. The CDR3 extends over 15 amino acids. Germline lookup yields CDR1 SGHRS and CDR2 YFSETQ. Clones were sequenced by immunoSEQ multiplex PCR, and TCRdb holds only the in-frame ones, with some missing. The table records under 40,000 clones, 70% to 90% of them present only once. The data stem from a study of PD-L1 blockade in urothelial cancer. This sequence was found in a man older than 75 with urothelial cancer. The gene calls are TRBV5-1 and TRBJ1-1; weak D call: TRBD1 (5 bases). The sample consisted of PBMCs, taken around atezolizumab (anti-PD-L1) treatment. CDR3 nucleotide sequence: TGCGCCAGCCATCCCGGGGGGTCGAAGTACACTGAAGCTTTCTTT. As protein: CASHPGGSKYTEAFF. Filled out from reference TRBV5-1 and TRBJ1-1, the complete variable domain reads KAGVTQTPRYLIKTRGQQVTLSCSPISGHRSVSWYQQTPGQGLQFLFEYFSETQRNKGNFPGRFSGRQFSNSRSEMNVSTLELGDSALYLCASHPGGSKYTEAFFGQGTRLTVV.